This TCR beta chain was found in a study of T cell changes during pregnancy in multiple sclerosis. The J segment lost 3 bases and the V segment lost 0 bases, leaving 6 bases of the junction unmatched. CDR3 length: 18 residues. The V gene's germline CDR1 is SGHRS and CDR2 YFSETQ. Clones were sequenced by immunoSEQ multiplex PCR, and TCRdb holds only the in-frame ones, with some missing. The table has 40,000 to 50,000 clones, just under 95% seen once; the top ten hold 3.9%. This chain uses TRBV5-1 with TRBJ2-3, with 14 bases identical to TRBD2. This receptor was taken from a female donor with multiple sclerosis, enrolled in a pregnancy study. This specimen consisted of CD8+ T cells from peripheral blood mononuclear cells, obtained after pregnancy. The CDR3 sequence: CASSLDRLAGGPTDTQYF. CDR3 coding DNA: TGCGCCAGCAGCTTGGATCGACTAGCGGGGGGGCCTACAGATACGCAGTATTTT.